A selection of T cell receptor beta chains follows, all from one sample in a study of CD8 T cells in Susac syndrome. TCRdb re-called the immunoSEQ multiplex PCR reads through MiXCR, storing one row per CDR3 protein. The table lists roughly 120,000 distinct CDR3 sequences, around 94% of them singletons. Sequenced sample: CD4+ T cells from PBMCs. The source of these receptors is a human donor in good health. Both conserved end residues are part of each CDR3. Fields, in order: CDR3 length, clone size, D gene, V gene, J gene, CDR3 DNA, CDR3 protein. D genes are given only for firm matches. The size field is filled for only some rows; it gives once, few, many or a size class.

length: 19; size: .; D: TRBD2; V: TRBV9; J: TRBJ2-1; DNA: TGTGCCAGCAGCGTAGGGGGACTAGCGGGAGTAGATTCCTACAATGAGCAGTTCTTC; CDR3: CASSVGGLAGVDSYNEQFF
length: 13; size: .; D: .; V: TRBV6-5; J: TRBJ1-5; DNA: TGTGCCAGCAGTTCCAGAGAGAATCAGCCCCAGCATTTT; CDR3: CASSSRENQPQHF
length: 15; size: .; D: TRBD1; V: TRBV18; J: TRBJ2-3; DNA: TGTGCCAGCTCACCCGGGACAGGGGTCGGGGGTACGCAGTATTTT; CDR3: CASSPGTGVGGTQYF
length: 15; size: once; D: .; V: TRBV7-2; J: TRBJ2-5; DNA: TGTGCCAGCAGCTTAGAATGGTCTAGACAAGAGACCCAGTACTTC; CDR3: CASSLEWSRQETQYF
length: 16; size: .; D: TRBD2; V: TRBV6-2/TRBV6-3; J: TRBJ2-1; DNA: TGTGCCAGCAGTTACCCCACTAGCGGGTTCTACAATGAGCAGTTCTTC; CDR3: CASSYPTSGFYNEQFF
length: 14; size: .; D: .; V: TRBV6-2/TRBV6-3; J: TRBJ2-7; DNA: TGTGCCAGCAGTGGGCCGGGACCTCACTACGAGCAGTACTTC; CDR3: CASSGPGPHYEQYF
length: 14; size: .; D: .; V: TRBV19; J: TRBJ2-3; DNA: TGTGCCAGTAGCATAGGGCTAGTTCCAGATACGCAGTATTTT; CDR3: CASSIGLVPDTQYF
length: 15; size: .; D: .; V: TRBV7-8; J: TRBJ2-1; DNA: TGTGCCAGCAGCTCTCCCAGGACCCGAGCCCGTGAGCAGTTCTTC; CDR3: CASSSPRTRAREQFF
length: 15; size: .; D: .; V: TRBV4-1; J: TRBJ2-3; DNA: TGCGCCAGCAGCCAAGACCGGGACAGCACAGATACGCAGTATTTT; CDR3: CASSQDRDSTDTQYF
length: 15; size: .; D: .; V: TRBV5-1; J: TRBJ1-1; DNA: TGCGCCAGCAGCTTGGGGCCCGGGTTGAACACTGAAGCTTTCTTT; CDR3: CASSLGPGLNTEAFF
length: 14; size: .; D: TRBD1; V: TRBV5-1; J: TRBJ2-5; DNA: TGCGCCAGCAGCCCGGGACAGGGGGGGGAGACCCAGTACTTC; CDR3: CASSPGQGGETQYF
length: 15; size: .; D: TRBD1; V: TRBV5-1; J: TRBJ1-2; DNA: TGCGCCAGCAGCTTGGCCGCACAGGGGAAGAGTGGCTACACCTTC; CDR3: CASSLAAQGKSGYTF
length: 14; size: .; D: .; V: TRBV20-1; J: TRBJ2-2; DNA: TGCAGTGCTAGAGAAGGCGGGAACACCGGGGAGCTGTTTTTT; CDR3: CSAREGGNTGELFF
length: 12; size: .; D: .; V: TRBV30; J: TRBJ1-2; DNA: TGTGCCTGGAGTGACAACGGGTATGGCTACACCTTC; CDR3: CAWSDNGYGYTF
length: 12; size: .; D: .; V: TRBV20-1; J: TRBJ2-1; DNA: TGCAGTGCTAGAGATACCCCCAATGAGCAGTTCTTC; CDR3: CSARDTPNEQFF
length: 15; size: few; D: TRBD1; V: TRBV24-1; J: TRBJ2-1; DNA: TGTGCCACCAGTGATAGGGGGCCTCCCTACAATGAGCAGTTCTTC; CDR3: CATSDRGPPYNEQFF
length: 15; size: .; D: TRBD1; V: TRBV5-1; J: TRBJ2-7; DNA: TGCGCCAGCAGCTCCCGGACAGGGGAGGTGTACGAGCAGTACTTC; CDR3: CASSSRTGEVYEQYF
length: 18; size: .; D: TRBD2; V: TRBV7-7; J: TRBJ2-1; DNA: TGTGCCAGCAGCGGGGGACTAGCGGGAGGGCCTCTCGATCGTGAGCAGTTCTTC; CDR3: CASSGGLAGGPLDREQFF
length: 13; size: few; D: .; V: TRBV20-1; J: TRBJ1-2; DNA: TGCAGTGCCTGGGACACCCTAAACTATGGCTACACCTTC; CDR3: CSAWDTLNYGYTF
length: 14; size: .; D: .; V: TRBV29-1; J: TRBJ2-7; DNA: TGCAGCGTTGAAAGTAGAGGTGGGACCGGCGAGCAGTACTTC; CDR3: CSVESRGGTGEQYF
length: 17; size: .; D: TRBD1; V: TRBV29-1; J: TRBJ2-5; DNA: TGCAGCGTCAGCGGGCCTAAAGACAGGGGATTTCGAGAGACCCAGTACTTC; CDR3: CSVSGPKDRGFRETQYF
length: 14; size: .; D: .; V: TRBV2; J: TRBJ1-5; DNA: TGTGCCAGCAGGGAGAGGGACAGCAATCAGCCCCAGCATTTT; CDR3: CASRERDSNQPQHF
length: 13; size: .; D: .; V: TRBV6-1; J: TRBJ1-4; DNA: TGTGCCAGCAGTGAAAGCCTTAATGAAAAACTGTTTTTT; CDR3: CASSESLNEKLFF
length: 13; size: .; D: .; V: TRBV2; J: TRBJ2-3; DNA: TGTGCCAGCAGCTCGGGGACCACAGATACGCAGTATTTT; CDR3: CASSSGTTDTQYF
length: 15; size: .; D: TRBD1; V: TRBV27; J: TRBJ1-2; DNA: TGTGCCAGCAGTTTGTCAGGGACAGAGCTATCCGGCTACACCTTC; CDR3: CASSLSGTELSGYTF
length: 18; size: .; D: .; V: TRBV6-2/TRBV6-3; J: TRBJ1-5; DNA: TGTGCCAGCACCAACCTAGAGACAGGAGGGCCCGGGAGGCAGCCCCAGCATTTT; CDR3: CASTNLETGGPGRQPQHF
length: 15; size: .; D: TRBD2; V: TRBV5-1; J: TRBJ2-1; DNA: TGCGCCAGCAGCGAGATAGCGGGAGCTTACAATGAGCAGTTCTTC; CDR3: CASSEIAGAYNEQFF
length: 12; size: .; D: .; V: TRBV7-2; J: TRBJ2-5; DNA: TGTGCCAGCAGCCGAGGTGGGGAGACCCAGTACTTC; CDR3: CASSRGGETQYF
length: 19; size: .; D: .; V: TRBV4-3; J: TRBJ2-5; DNA: TGCGCCAGCAGCCAAGATTGGAGCCGAAGCGGCGAGTACCAAGAGACCCAGTACTTC; CDR3: CASSQDWSRSGEYQETQYF
length: 16; size: .; D: .; V: TRBV5-1; J: TRBJ2-1; DNA: TGCGCCAGCAGCCCCGGGGACCCGAGCTCCTACAATGAGCAGTTCTTC; CDR3: CASSPGDPSSYNEQFF
length: 13; size: .; D: .; V: TRBV6-5; J: TRBJ1-4; DNA: TGTGCCAGCAGTTACTTTAGTGGCGAAAAACTGTTTTTT; CDR3: CASSYFSGEKLFF
length: 14; size: .; D: .; V: TRBV5-1; J: TRBJ2-2; DNA: TGCGCCAGCAGCTTGTACCAGAACACCGGGGAGCTGTTTTTT; CDR3: CASSLYQNTGELFF
length: 15; size: .; D: TRBD2; V: TRBV6-1; J: TRBJ2-5; DNA: TGTGCCAGCAGTGAGCTAGCGGGAGTGAGAGAGACCCAGTACTTC; CDR3: CASSELAGVRETQYF
length: 14; size: .; D: .; V: TRBV3-1; J: TRBJ1-6; DNA: TGTGCCAGCAGCCAAGAATCGACCGCCTTAACCCTCCACTTT; CDR3: CASSQESTALTLHF
length: 13; size: .; D: .; V: TRBV7-2; J: TRBJ2-7; DNA: TGTGCCAGCAGCTTTAGTCGCTTTTACGAGCAGTACTTC; CDR3: CASSFSRFYEQYF
length: 13; size: .; D: .; V: TRBV10-3; J: TRBJ1-1; DNA: TGTGCCATCCAGGCGTTTGGGAACACTGAAGCTTTCTTT; CDR3: CAIQAFGNTEAFF
length: 12; size: .; D: .; V: TRBV30; J: TRBJ2-3; DNA: TGTGCCTGGAGTACCCCGGACATTACGCAGTATTTT; CDR3: CAWSTPDITQYF
length: 20; size: .; D: TRBD2; V: TRBV3-1; J: TRBJ2-1; DNA: TGTGCCAGCAGCCAAGAGGCCGGAACTAGCGGGCATCCCAATTACAATGAGCAGTTCTTC; CDR3: CASSQEAGTSGHPNYNEQFF
length: 18; size: .; D: TRBD1; V: TRBV5-1; J: TRBJ2-1; DNA: TGCGCCAGCAGCTTGGTTTCCGCCGGGACAGGGCCCTACAATGAGCAGTTCTTC; CDR3: CASSLVSAGTGPYNEQFF
length: 15; size: .; D: .; V: TRBV5-1; J: TRBJ2-4; DNA: TGCGCCAGCAGCTCAGAAGGGACAGCCAAAAACATTCAGTACTTC; CDR3: CASSSEGTAKNIQYF
length: 20; size: .; D: .; V: TRBV25-1; J: TRBJ2-2; DNA: TGTGCCAGCAGTGAATATATGGGATCAGGGCGGGGGCGCAGGACCGGGGAGCTGTTTTTT; CDR3: CASSEYMGSGRGRRTGELFF
length: 13; size: .; D: .; V: TRBV7-9; J: TRBJ1-4; DNA: TGTGCCAGCAGACCCCCCCCAGATGAAAAACTGTTTTTT; CDR3: CASRPPPDEKLFF
length: 15; size: once; D: TRBD1; V: TRBV5-1; J: TRBJ2-5; DNA: TGCGCCAGCAGCCCCGGGACAGGGGTGGCAGAGACCCAGTACTTC; CDR3: CASSPGTGVAETQYF
length: 13; size: .; D: TRBD1; V: TRBV7-2; J: TRBJ1-2; DNA: TGTGCCAGCAGCCCGGGACAGAACTATGGCTACACCTTC; CDR3: CASSPGQNYGYTF
length: 12; size: .; D: TRBD1; V: TRBV20-1; J: TRBJ1-2; DNA: TGCAGCGGGCGGACAGGGGGCTATGGCTACACCTTC; CDR3: CSGRTGGYGYTF
length: 15; size: .; D: .; V: TRBV2; J: TRBJ1-5; DNA: TGTGCCAGCAGCGAAACCGGCAGAGCCAATCAGCCCCAGCATTTT; CDR3: CASSETGRANQPQHF
length: 16; size: .; D: TRBD2; V: TRBV29-1; J: TRBJ2-1; DNA: TGCAGCGTTGACGTGAATAGCGGGGGCTCCTACAATGAGCAGTTCTTC; CDR3: CSVDVNSGGSYNEQFF
length: 15; size: .; D: .; V: TRBV3-1; J: TRBJ1-3; DNA: TGTGCCAGCAGCCAAATGGGGGCCTCTGGAAACACCATATATTTT; CDR3: CASSQMGASGNTIYF
length: 14; size: .; D: .; V: TRBV3-1; J: TRBJ1-1; DNA: TGTGCCAGCAGCCCCTTTAACATGAACACTGAAGCTTTCTTT; CDR3: CASSPFNMNTEAFF
length: 15; size: .; D: .; V: TRBV5-1; J: TRBJ1-1; DNA: TGCGCCAGCAGCTTGGATGGGGCAATGAACACTGAAGCTTTCTTT; CDR3: CASSLDGAMNTEAFF
length: 13; size: .; D: TRBD2; V: TRBV30; J: TRBJ2-7; DNA: TGTGCCTGGATAGGTAGCGGGAGATCCGAGCAGTACTTC; CDR3: CAWIGSGRSEQYF
length: 15; size: .; D: .; V: TRBV12-3/TRBV12-4; J: TRBJ1-5; DNA: TGTGCCAGCAGTTCCCCCCCAGATAGCAATCAGCCCCAGCATTTT; CDR3: CASSSPPDSNQPQHF
length: 14; size: .; D: TRBD1; V: TRBV20-1; J: TRBJ1-1; DNA: TGCAGTGCTTACAGGGGGCCAGGGAACACTGAAGCTTTCTTT; CDR3: CSAYRGPGNTEAFF